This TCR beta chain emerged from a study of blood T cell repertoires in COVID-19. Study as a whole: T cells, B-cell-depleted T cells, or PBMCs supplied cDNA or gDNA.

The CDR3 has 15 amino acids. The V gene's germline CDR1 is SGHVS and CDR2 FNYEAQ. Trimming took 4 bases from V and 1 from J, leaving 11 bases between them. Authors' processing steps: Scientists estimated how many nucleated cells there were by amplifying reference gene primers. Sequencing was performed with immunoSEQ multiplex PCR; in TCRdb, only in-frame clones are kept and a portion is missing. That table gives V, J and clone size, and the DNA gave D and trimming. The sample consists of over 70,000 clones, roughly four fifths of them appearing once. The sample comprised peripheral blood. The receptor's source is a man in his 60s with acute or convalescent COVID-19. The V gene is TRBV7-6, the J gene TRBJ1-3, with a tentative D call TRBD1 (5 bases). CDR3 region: CASSSGGDSGNTIYF. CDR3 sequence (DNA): TGTGCCAGCAGCTCTGGGGGGGATTCTGGAAACACCATATATTTT.